A selection of T cell receptor beta chains follows, all from one sample in a study of OX40 agonist ivuxolimab in advanced cancers. Some clones are missing from TCRdb's copy, which holds only in-frame ones; the method was immunoSEQ multiplex PCR. The table has more than 40,000 clones, approximately 80% seen once. This sample comprised CD4+ or CD8+ T cells sorted from blood, obtained in a trial of the OX40 agonist ivuxolimab. The receptors stem from an adult with an advanced solid tumor such as melanoma, head and neck, liver or kidney cancer. Each CDR3 is given with its conserved first and last residue. A D gene is named only where the DNA matches it firmly. Expanded clones get a size class; other rows say once, few or many, or leave the size out.

D gene	V gene	clone size	J gene	CDR3 protein	CDR3 DNA
-	TRBV6-5	-	TRBJ2-5	CASSRTSETQYF	TGTGCCAGCAGTAGGACATCGGAGACCCAGTACTTC
-	TRBV5-1	-	TRBJ1-5	CASSAGAGQPQHF	TGCGCCAGCAGTGCGGGGGCCGGTCAGCCCCAGCATTTT
-	TRBV4-1	-	TRBJ2-3	CASSQDLSSTDTQYF	TGCGCCAGCAGCCAAGATCTTAGTAGCACAGATACGCAGTATTTT
-	TRBV14	-	TRBJ2-3	CASSQDPGQGTDTQYF	TGTGCCAGCAGCCAAGATCCGGGCCAGGGCACAGATACGCAGTATTTT
-	TRBV15	once	TRBJ2-6	CATSRKGSGANVLTF	TGTGCCACCAGCCGGAAGGGATCTGGGGCCAACGTCCTGACTTTC
-	TRBV6-1	-	TRBJ2-7	CASSEIGRTVPYEQYF	TGTGCCAGCAGTGAAATTGGGCGGACGGTCCCCTACGAGCAGTACTTC
-	TRBV7-2	-	TRBJ1-6	CASSLDRRAPLHF	TGTGCCAGCAGCTTAGACAGGCGGGCACCCCTCCACTTT
-	TRBV6-5	-	TRBJ2-7	CASTRAFGYEQYF	TGTGCCAGCACCAGGGCGTTTGGGTACGAGCAGTACTTC
-	TRBV7-9	-	TRBJ1-4	CASSRGSAEKLFF	TGTGCCAGCAGCCGCGGCAGCGCTGAAAAACTGTTTTTT
TRBD1	TRBV18	once	TRBJ2-7	CASSRGTGLLYEQYF	TGTGCCAGCTCCCGTGGGACAGGACTTCTCTACGAGCAGTACTTC
TRBD2	TRBV7-9	-	TRBJ2-3	CASTAGGSSTDTQYF	TGTGCCAGCACCGCAGGCGGGAGTAGCACAGATACGCAGTATTTT
TRBD1	TRBV11-3	-	TRBJ2-3	CASSLSGQSSTDTQYF	TGTGCCAGCAGCTTATCGGGACAGTCTAGCACAGATACGCAGTATTTT
TRBD1	TRBV13	-	TRBJ1-6	CASRRTGLASPLHF	TGTGCCAGCAGGCGGACAGGGTTGGCTTCACCCCTCCACTTT
TRBD1	TRBV7-9	-	TRBJ2-2	CASSPQGANTGELFF	TGTGCCAGCAGCCCCCAGGGGGCGAACACCGGGGAGCTGTTTTTT
-	TRBV30	-	TRBJ2-3	CAWGVGAGTDTQYF	TGTGCCTGGGGGGTCGGGGCTGGGACAGATACGCAGTATTTT
-	TRBV11-3	-	TRBJ2-1	CASSLGGYNEQFF	TGTGCCAGCAGCTTAGGTGGCTACAATGAGCAGTTCTTC
-	TRBV7-9	-	TRBJ2-7	CASSARVWPYEQYF	TGTGCCAGCAGCGCCCGGGTGTGGCCCTACGAGCAGTACTTC
TRBD2	TRBV7-3	-	TRBJ2-5	CASSSGLAGEETQYF	TGTGCCAGCAGTTCCGGACTAGCGGGAGAGGAGACCCAGTACTTC
-	TRBV5-1	-	TRBJ2-5	CASSLMSTKQETQYF	TGCGCCAGCAGCTTGATGTCAACTAAACAAGAGACCCAGTACTTC
-	TRBV2	-	TRBJ2-5	CASSDRDKVRETQYF	TGTGCCAGCAGTGACCGGGACAAAGTTCGGGAGACCCAGTACTTC
-	TRBV7-3	-	TRBJ2-7	CASSSWTRSYEQYF	TGTGCCAGCAGCTCATGGACTCGTTCCTACGAGCAGTACTTC
-	TRBV5-5	-	TRBJ1-2	CASERVPNGGYTF	TGTGCCAGCGAACGGGTGCCAAACGGGGGCTACACCTTC
TRBD2	TRBV4-1	-	TRBJ2-2	CASSQDWASGAQGTGELFF	TGCGCCAGCAGCCAAGATTGGGCTAGCGGGGCCCAGGGGACCGGGGAGCTGTTTTTT
TRBD2	TRBV2	-	TRBJ2-1	CASSGTSRYNEQFF	TGTGCCAGCAGTGGGACTAGCCGCTACAATGAGCAGTTCTTC
-	TRBV18	once	TRBJ1-3	CASSPSGTAGGGNTIYF	TGTGCCAGCTCACCTTCCGGGACTGCCGGGGGAGGAAACACCATATATTTT
TRBD2	TRBV19	-	TRBJ2-7	CASSVPGGPSYEQYF	TGTGCCAGTAGTGTCCCGGGAGGCCCCTCCTACGAGCAGTACTTC
TRBD2	TRBV28	once	TRBJ2-7	CASSRLAAPYEQYF	TGTGCCAGCAGCAGACTAGCGGCCCCCTACGAGCAGTACTTC
-	TRBV5-1	few	TRBJ1-5	CASSPGDTQPQHF	TGCGCCAGCAGCCCAGGGGATACTCAGCCCCAGCATTTT
TRBD1	TRBV27	once	TRBJ1-1	CASRNSGGTEAFF	TGTGCCAGCAGAAATTCAGGGGGCACTGAAGCTTTCTTT
-	TRBV6-1	-	TRBJ1-2	CASSEVDGLGNTF	TGTGCCAGCAGTGAAGTGGACGGCCTAGGCAACACCTTC
TRBD1	TRBV5-1	-	TRBJ1-2	CASSLEGQNYGYTF	TGCGCCAGCAGCTTGGAGGGACAGAACTATGGCTACACCTTC